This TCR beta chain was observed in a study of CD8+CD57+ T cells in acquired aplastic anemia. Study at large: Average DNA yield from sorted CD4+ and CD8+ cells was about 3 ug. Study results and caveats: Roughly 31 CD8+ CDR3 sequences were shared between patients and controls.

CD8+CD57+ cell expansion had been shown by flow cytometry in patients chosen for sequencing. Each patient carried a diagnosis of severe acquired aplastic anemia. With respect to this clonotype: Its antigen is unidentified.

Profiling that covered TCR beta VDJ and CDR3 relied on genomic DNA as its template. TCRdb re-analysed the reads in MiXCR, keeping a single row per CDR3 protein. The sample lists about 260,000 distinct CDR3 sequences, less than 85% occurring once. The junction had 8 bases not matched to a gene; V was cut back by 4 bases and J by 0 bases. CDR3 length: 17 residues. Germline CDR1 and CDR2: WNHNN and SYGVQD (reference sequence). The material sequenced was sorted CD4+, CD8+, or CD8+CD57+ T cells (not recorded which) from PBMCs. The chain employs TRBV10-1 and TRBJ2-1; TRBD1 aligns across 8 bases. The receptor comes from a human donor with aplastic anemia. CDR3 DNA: TGCGCCAGCAGTGCTACAGGGGGTATCGGCTCCTACAATGAGCAGTTCTTC. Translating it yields CASSATGGIGSYNEQFF.